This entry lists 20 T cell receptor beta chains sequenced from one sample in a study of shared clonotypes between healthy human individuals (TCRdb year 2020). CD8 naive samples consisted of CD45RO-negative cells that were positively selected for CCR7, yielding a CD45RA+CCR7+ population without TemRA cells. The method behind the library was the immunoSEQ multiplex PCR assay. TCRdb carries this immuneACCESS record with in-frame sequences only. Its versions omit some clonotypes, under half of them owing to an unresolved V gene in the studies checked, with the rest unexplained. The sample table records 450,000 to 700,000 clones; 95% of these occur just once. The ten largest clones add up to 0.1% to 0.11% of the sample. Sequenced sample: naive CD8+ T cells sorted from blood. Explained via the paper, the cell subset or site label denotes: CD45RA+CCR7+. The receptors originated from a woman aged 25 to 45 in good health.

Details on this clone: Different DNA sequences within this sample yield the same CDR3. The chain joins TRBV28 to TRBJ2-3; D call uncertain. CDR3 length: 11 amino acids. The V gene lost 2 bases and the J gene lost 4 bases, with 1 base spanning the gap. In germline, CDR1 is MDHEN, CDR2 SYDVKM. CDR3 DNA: TGTGCCAGCAGTTTAGCAGATACGCAGTATTTT. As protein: CASSLADTQYF.

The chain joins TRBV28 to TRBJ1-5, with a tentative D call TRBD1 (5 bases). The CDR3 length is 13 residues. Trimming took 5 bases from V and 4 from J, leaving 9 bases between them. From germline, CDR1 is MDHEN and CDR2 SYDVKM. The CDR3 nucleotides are TGTGCCAGCAGTCACCAGGGAAATCAGCCCCAGCATTTT. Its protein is CASSHQGNQPQHF. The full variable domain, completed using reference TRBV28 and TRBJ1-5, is DVKVTQSSRYLVKRTGEKVFLECVQDMDHENMFWYRQDPGLGLRLIYFSYDVKMKEKGDIPEGYSVSREKKERFSLILESASTNQTSMYLCASSHQGNQPQHFGDGTRLSIL.

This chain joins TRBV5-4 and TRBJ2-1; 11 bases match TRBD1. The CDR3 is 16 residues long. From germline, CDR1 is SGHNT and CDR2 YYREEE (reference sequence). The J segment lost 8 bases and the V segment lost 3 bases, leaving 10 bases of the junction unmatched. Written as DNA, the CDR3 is TGTGCCAGCAGCTCGCCGGGACAGGGGGTTTGGGATGAGCAGTTCTTC. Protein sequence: CASSSPGQGVWDEQFF. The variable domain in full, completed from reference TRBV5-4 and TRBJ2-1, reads ETGVTQSPTHLIKTRGQQVTLRCSSQSGHNTVSWYQQALGQGPQFIFQYYREEENGRGNFPPRFSGLQFPNYSSELNVNALELDDSALYLCASSSPGQGVWDEQFFGPGTRLTVL.

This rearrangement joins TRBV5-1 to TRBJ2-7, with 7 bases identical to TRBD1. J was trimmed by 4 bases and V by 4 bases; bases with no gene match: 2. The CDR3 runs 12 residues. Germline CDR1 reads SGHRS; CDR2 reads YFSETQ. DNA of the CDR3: TGCGCCAGCAGCGTACAGGGGTACGAGCAGTACTTC. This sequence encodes CASSVQGYEQYF.

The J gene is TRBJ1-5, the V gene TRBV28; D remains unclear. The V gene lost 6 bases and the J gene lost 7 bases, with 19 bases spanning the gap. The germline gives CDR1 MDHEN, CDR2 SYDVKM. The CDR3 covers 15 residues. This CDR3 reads CASRFGSSNRQPQHF. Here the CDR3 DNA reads TGTGCCAGCAGATTCGGCTCTAGTAATAGGCAGCCCCAGCATTTT. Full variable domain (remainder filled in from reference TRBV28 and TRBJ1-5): DVKVTQSSRYLVKRTGEKVFLECVQDMDHENMFWYRQDPGLGLRLIYFSYDVKMKEKGDIPEGYSVSREKKERFSLILESASTNQTSMYLCASRFGSSNRQPQHFGDGTRLSIL.

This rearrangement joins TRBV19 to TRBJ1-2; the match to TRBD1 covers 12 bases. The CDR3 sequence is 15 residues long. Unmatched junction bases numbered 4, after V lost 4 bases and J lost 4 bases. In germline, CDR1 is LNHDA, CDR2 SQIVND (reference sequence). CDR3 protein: CASSTGQGAGYGYTF. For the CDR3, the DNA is TGTGCCAGTAGTACGGGACAGGGGGCCGGCTATGGCTACACCTTC.

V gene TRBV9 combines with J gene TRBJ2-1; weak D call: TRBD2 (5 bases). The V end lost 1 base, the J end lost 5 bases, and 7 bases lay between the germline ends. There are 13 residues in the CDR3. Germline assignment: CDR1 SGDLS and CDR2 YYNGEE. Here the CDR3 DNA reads TGTGCCAGCAGCGTACACGGGAACAATGAGCAGTTCTTC. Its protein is CASSVHGNNEQFF.

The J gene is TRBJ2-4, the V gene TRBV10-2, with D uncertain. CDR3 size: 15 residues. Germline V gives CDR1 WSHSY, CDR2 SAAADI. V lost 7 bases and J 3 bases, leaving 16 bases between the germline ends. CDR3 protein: CASKGRVLYKNIQYF. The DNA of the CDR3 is TGCGCCAGCAAGGGTAGGGTGCTGTACAAAAACATTCAGTACTTC.

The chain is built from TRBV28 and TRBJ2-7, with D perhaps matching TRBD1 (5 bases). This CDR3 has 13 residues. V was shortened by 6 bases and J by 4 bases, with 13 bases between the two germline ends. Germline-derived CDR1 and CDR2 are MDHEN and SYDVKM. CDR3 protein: CASSFVTAYEQYF. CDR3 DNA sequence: TGTGCCAGCAGCTTCGTGACAGCATACGAGCAGTACTTC.

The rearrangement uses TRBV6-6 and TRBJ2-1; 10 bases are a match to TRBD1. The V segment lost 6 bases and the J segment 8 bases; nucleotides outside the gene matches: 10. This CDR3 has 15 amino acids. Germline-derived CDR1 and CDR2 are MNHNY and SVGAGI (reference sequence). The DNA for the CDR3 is TGTGCCAGCAGCAACCCGGGACAGGGGTTACATGAGCAGTTCTTC. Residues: CASSNPGQGLHEQFF.

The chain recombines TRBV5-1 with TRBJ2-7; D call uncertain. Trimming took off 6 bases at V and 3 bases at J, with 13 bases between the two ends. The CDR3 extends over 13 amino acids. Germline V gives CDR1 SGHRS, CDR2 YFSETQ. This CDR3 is CASMLGFGYEQYF. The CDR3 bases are TGCGCCAGCATGTTGGGGTTTGGCTACGAGCAGTACTTC.

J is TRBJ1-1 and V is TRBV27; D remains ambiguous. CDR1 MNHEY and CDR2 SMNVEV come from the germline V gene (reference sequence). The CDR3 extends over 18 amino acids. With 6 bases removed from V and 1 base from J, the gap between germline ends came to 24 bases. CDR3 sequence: CASSYFTPPHSGNTEAFF. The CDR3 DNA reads TGTGCCAGCAGCTATTTTACCCCGCCTCATTCGGGGAACACTGAAGCTTTCTTT.

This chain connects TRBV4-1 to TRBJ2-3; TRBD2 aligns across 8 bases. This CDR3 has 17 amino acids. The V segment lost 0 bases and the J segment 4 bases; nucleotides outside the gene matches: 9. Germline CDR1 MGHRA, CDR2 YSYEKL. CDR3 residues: CASSQDGPAGVADTQYF. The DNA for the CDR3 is TGCGCCAGCAGCCAAGATGGGCCAGCGGGAGTGGCAGATACGCAGTATTTT.

The CDR3 DNA is TGCGCCAGCAGCTTGGGTCCTTTCTCGAGCTCCTACAATGAGCAGTTCTTC. This gives the protein CASSLGPFSSSYNEQFF. The chain has TRBV5-1 and TRBJ2-1; D uncertain. This CDR3 spans 17 amino acids. Trimming shortened V by 0 bases and J by 0 bases, and 13 bases separated the two germline ends. Germline V gives CDR1 SGHRS, CDR2 YFSETQ.

The DNA of the CDR3 is TGTGCCAGCAGTTTCAGGGGAGTAGGCTATGGCTACACCTTC. Translating it yields CASSFRGVGYGYTF. J is TRBJ1-2 and V is TRBV27, with D tentatively TRBD1 (6 bases). The CDR3 loop spans 14 amino acids. The V and J ends lost 3 bases and 4 bases respectively, with 12 bases between them. CDR1 MNHEY and CDR2 SMNVEV come from the germline V gene (reference sequence).

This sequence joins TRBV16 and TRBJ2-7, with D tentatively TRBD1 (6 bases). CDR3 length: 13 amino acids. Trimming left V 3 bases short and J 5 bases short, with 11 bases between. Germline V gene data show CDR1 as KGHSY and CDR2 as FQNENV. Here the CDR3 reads CASSQDPGDEQYF. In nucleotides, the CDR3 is TGTGCCAGCAGCCAGGACCCAGGGGACGAGCAGTACTTC.

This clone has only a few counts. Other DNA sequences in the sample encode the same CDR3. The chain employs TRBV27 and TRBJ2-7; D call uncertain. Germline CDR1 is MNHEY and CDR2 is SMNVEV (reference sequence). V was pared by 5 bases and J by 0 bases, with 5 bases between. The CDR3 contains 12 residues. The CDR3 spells CASSPGSYEQYF. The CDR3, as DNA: TGTGCCAGCAGTCCCGGCTCCTACGAGCAGTACTTC.

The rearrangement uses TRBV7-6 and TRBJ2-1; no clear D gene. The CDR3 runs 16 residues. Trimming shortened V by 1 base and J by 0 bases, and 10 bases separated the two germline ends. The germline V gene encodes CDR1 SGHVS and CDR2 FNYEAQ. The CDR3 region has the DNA TGTGCCAGCAGCTTAGAGGTAACACTCTCCTACAATGAGCAGTTCTTC. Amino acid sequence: CASSLEVTLSYNEQFF.

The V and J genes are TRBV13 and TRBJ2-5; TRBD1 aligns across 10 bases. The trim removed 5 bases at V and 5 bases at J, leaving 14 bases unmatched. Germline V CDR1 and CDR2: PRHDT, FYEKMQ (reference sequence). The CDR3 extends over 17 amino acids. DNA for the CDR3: TGTGCCAGCAGCACGGCGACAGGGGGCGAGTGTACGGAGACCCAGTACTTC. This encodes CASSTATGGECTETQYF.

The CDR3 coding sequence is TGTGCCAGAAGTTCTCTAGCGGGAGGCCCCGGTGAGCAGTTCTTC. Protein product: CARSSLAGGPGEQFF. The genes are TRBV5-3 and TRBJ2-1; 11 positions match TRBD2. TRBV5-3 counts as an open reading frame of uncertain function. The CDR3 is 15 amino acids. The junction had 10 bases not matched to a gene; V was cut back by 5 bases and J by 9 bases.